This passage covers 10 T cell receptor beta chains from one sample sequenced in a study of blood T cell repertoires in COVID-19. The protocol was immunoSEQ multiplex PCR, while the TCRdb copy is restricted to in-frame clones and leaves out a portion. The data show 210,000 or so clones, 86% seen once. The sample comprised PBMCs or T cells enriched from blood (not recorded which). These receptors were obtained from a woman aged 50 to 65 in a cohort exposed to, infected with or recovered from COVID-19 (not recorded which).

This chain joins TRBV7-9 and TRBJ1-1, with D maybe TRBD1 (5 bases). Germline-derived CDR1 and CDR2 are SEHNR and FQNEAQ (reference sequence). Deletions cut 6 bases from V and 2 bases from J, with 10 bases between. This CDR3 has 13 amino acids. As DNA, the CDR3 is TGTGCCAGCAGATTGGGGGGTAACACTGAAGCTTTCTTT. This sequence encodes CASRLGGNTEAFF.

The chain couples TRBV9 to TRBJ1-1; possible D gene TRBD1, 5 bases. The V gene's germline CDR1 is SGDLS and CDR2 YYNGEE. The CDR3 runs to 15 residues. Trimming removed 1 base from V and 3 bases from J, with 13 bases in between. CDR3 in DNA: TGTGCCAGCAGCGTAAACTGGGGCCGGCACACTGAAGCTTTCTTT. This gives the protein CASSVNWGRHTEAFF.

The V call is TRBV5-1, the J call TRBJ2-7, with a tentative D call TRBD2 (7 bases). The V gene lost 0 bases and the J gene lost 4 bases, with 20 bases spanning the gap. The CDR3 runs to 17 residues. Germline V gives CDR1 SGHRS, CDR2 YFSETQ. The DNA of the CDR3 is TGCGCCAGCAGCTTGGCCTCTATTGAGGGGGGGCGGTACGAGCAGTACTTC. It codes for CASSLASIEGGRYEQYF.

DNA of the CDR3: TGTGCCAGCTCACCTATAGGCGACAGGGGGCCTCCCTCTGGAAACACCATATATTTT. As protein: CASSPIGDRGPPSGNTIYF. V and J are TRBV18 and TRBJ1-3, with 10 bases fitting TRBD1. The germline V gene encodes CDR1 KGHSH and CDR2 LQKENI. V lost 3 bases to trimming and J lost 0 bases; unmatched junction nucleotides: 11. CDR3 length equals 19 residues.

This chain joins TRBV24-1 and TRBJ2-1; 12 bases align to TRBD2. Germline trimming cut 8 bases from V and 6 bases from J; bases unmatched to any gene: 4. CDR1 is KGHDR and CDR2 is SFDVKD in the germline V gene. The CDR3 length is 14 residues. DNA for the CDR3: TGTGCCACCACAGGACTAGCGGGGTCCAATGAGCAGTTCTTC. It encodes CATTGLAGSNEQFF.

This chain uses TRBV7-3 with TRBJ1-6; no firm D call. Germline CDR1 is SGHTA and CDR2 is FQGTGA. The V and J ends lost 1 base and 10 bases respectively, with 14 bases between them. The CDR3 totals 15 residues. The CDR3 nucleotides are TGTGCCAGCAGCTTAAACGGCAGGCCCTTATCACCCCTCCACTTT. Translation gives CASSLNGRPLSPLHF.

J is TRBJ2-6 and V is TRBV15; D ambiguous. CDR1 is LNHNV and CDR2 is YYDKDF in the germline V gene (reference sequence). CDR3 length: 12 amino acids. Trimming removed 6 bases from V and 8 bases from J, with 8 bases in between. The CDR3 bases are TGTGCCACCAGAACAGAGACCAACGTCCTGACTTTC. Protein product: CATRTETNVLTF.

Regarding this clone: The sample holds other DNA sequences that translate to the same CDR3. V gene TRBV5-1 combines with J gene TRBJ2-1, with D maybe TRBD1 (7 bases). Between the trimmed V and J ends, which lost 3 bases and 0 bases, there was a span of 10 bases. Germline assignment: CDR1 SGHRS and CDR2 YFSETQ. The CDR3 contains 15 residues. The CDR3 protein is CASSSGGTSYNEQFF. CDR3 nucleotides: TGCGCCAGCAGCTCAGGGGGGACCTCCTACAATGAGCAGTTCTTC.

The V gene is TRBV6-1, the J gene TRBJ1-5, with D possibly matching TRBD1 (5 bases). This CDR3 contains 11 residues. CDR1 and CDR2 (germline): MNHNS, SASEGT. V lost 10 bases, J lost 6 bases, and 10 bases lay in between. CDR3 loop: CATGTPQPQHF. CDR3 DNA: TGTGCCACCGGGACTCCTCAGCCCCAGCATTTT.

The rearrangement links TRBV19 to TRBJ1-5; 8 bases are shared with TRBD1. In germline, CDR1 is LNHDA, CDR2 SQIVND (reference sequence). This CDR3 region has 15 residues. Germline trimming cut 10 bases from V and 5 bases from J; bases unmatched to any gene: 13. In DNA, the CDR3 is TGTGCCACCCGAACATTAGGACAGGGCGATCAGCCCCAGCATTTT. Amino acid sequence: CATRTLGQGDQPQHF.